Sequencing of this T cell receptor beta chain was carried out in a study of T cell changes during pregnancy in multiple sclerosis. Some clones are missing from TCRdb's copy, which holds only in-frame ones; the method was immunoSEQ multiplex PCR. This sample yields around 80,000 clones, of which 92% are seen a single time; around 2.6% belongs to the top ten. The CDR3 has 15 residues. Germline V lookup: CDR1 MNHNS, CDR2 SASEGT. J was trimmed by 4 bases and V by 6 bases; bases with no gene match: 10. The rearrangement links TRBV6-1 to TRBJ1-2; TRBD1 matches 8 bases. The clonotype was recovered from a female donor with multiple sclerosis, enrolled in a pregnancy study. The specimen comprised peripheral blood, sampled before pregnancy. CDR3 amino acids: CASRPTPGGGYGYTF. The CDR3 DNA is TGTGCCAGCAGACCGACTCCAGGGGGCGGCTATGGCTACACCTTC.